Here is one TCR beta chain with its context. Its antigen is not known. The method was immunoSEQ multiplex PCR; TCRdb's version includes in-frame clones alone and lacks a portion of them. This sample has more than 80,000 clones; over 75% occur once, and the top ten carry more than 3%. This record belongs to a study of T cell responses to AZD1222 COVID-19 vaccine. Study-level results: Spike-specific TCR breadth and depth grew following two AZD1222 doses. The donor group comprised mostly white British people and more females; the analysis possibly underestimated clonal diversity. The study found vaccine-associated CD4 TCRs spanning spike, dominant at 160-218 and 743-854.

Trimming removed 3 bases from V and 5 bases from J; junction bases left unmatched: 8. Germline CDR1 LNHDA, CDR2 SQIVND (reference sequence). This CDR3 is 17 amino acids long. The source of this sequence is an adult who received the AZD1222 COVID-19 vaccine. The V call is TRBV19, the J call TRBJ2-5; 14 bases fit TRBD2. Sequencing used peripheral blood, obtained 28 days after the second AZD1222 dose. CDR3 protein: CASSIRTSGGIRETQYF. As DNA, the CDR3 is TGTGCCAGTAGTATCCGGACTAGCGGGGGGATCCGGGAGACCCAGTACTTC.